This T cell receptor (beta chain) was documented in a study of Ad26.COV2.S vaccination and SARS-CoV-2 variants (dated by TCRdb to the early 2020s). Broadly, across the study: Vaccine-arm donors came from COV1001, a multicentre, randomized, double-blind, placebo-controlled phase I-IIa trial of Ad26.COV2.S in healthy adults. Trial participants were randomized into five groups of five, in which low-dose or high-dose Ad26.COV2.S was given once or twice, or placebo was given on both occasions. A total of some 30 samples were included in the TCR-sequenced set, comprising around 19 Ad26.COV2.S vaccine recipients, 5 placebo recipients and 8 SARS-CoV-2 convalescent individuals. Ad26.COV2.S was given intramuscularly at 5x10^10 or 1x10^11 viral particles, as a single shot or as two shots 56 days apart. Sequencing of the TCRbeta repertoire served to evaluate the specificity and breadth of SARS-CoV-2-reactive T cell receptors following Ad26.COV2.S vaccination. Blinding of investigators to trial group allocation was maintained during experiments and outcome assessment.

The immunoSEQ Assay was used to sequence TCRbeta CDR3 regions. After extraction, genomic DNA underwent amplification by bias-controlled multiplex PCR, followed by high-throughput sequencing. From the authors' description of their analysis: To quantify the absolute abundance of every unique TCRbeta CDR3 region, sequences were collapsed and filtered. T cell fraction was estimated by normalization of TCRbeta template counts to usable DNA, with usable DNA being measured through amplification of reference genes present in all nucleated cells. Repertoire TCRs were annotated as SARS-CoV-2-specific by exact matching of V gene, CDR3 amino acid sequence and J gene to a known reactive TCR set. The reference SARS-CoV-2 TCR set came from MIRA and was filtered for enrichment in COVID-19-positive ImmuneCODE repertoires, removing public or cross-reactive TCRs. Drawing on the MIRA antigens, annotated TCRs were analysed further at the level of specific ORF or position within ORF. Depth was the summed frequency of annotated unique rearrangements, while breadth was defined as annotated unique rearrangements over total unique productive rearrangements. Group comparisons of TCR breadth used two-sided Wilcoxon rank-sum tests. TCRdb mirrors the immuneACCESS table, restricted to in-frame sequences. Some clones are absent from its copies; in checked studies, under half trace to an unresolved V gene, and the reason for the others is unknown. The D gene and trimming were derived from the DNA, and the V and J assignments and clone size from that table. The sample profile shows roughly 420,000 clones; more than 75% of them were found once. The ten largest account for approximately 4% of the sample.

The table lists this clone with a few counts. The antigen this receptor binds is unknown. Per-base qualities were not stored, and no clone one base away is much larger. Overall results and qualifications from the work: The study was not powered for comparison of responses between vaccine doses or regimens. After vaccination, substantial breadth of spike-specific CD8+ and CD4+ T cell responses was reported. Ad26.COV2.S recipients had higher spike-specific TCR breadth than placebo recipients (P = 0.0014). Comparable non-spike TCR breadth was observed between vaccine and placebo recipients, consistent with only spike being contained in the vaccine. The authors noted that the TCR breadth and depth analyses may have underestimated total T cell responses.

The sample's treatment or condition label is to be understood as: roughly 18 received Ad26.COV2.S at low or high dose, single or two shots; several received placebo; per-sample allocation not given. Repertoires of vaccine and placebo recipients were sequenced from samples taken on day 63 after the first injection. Between 29 July and 7 August 2020, Cohort 1b enrolled about 27 adults aged 18-55 years at one site in Boston, USA. Ad26.COV2.S consisted of a replication-incompetent adenovirus type 26 vector by which a prefusion-stabilized SARS-CoV-2 spike protein from the original Wuhan strain was expressed. The material sequenced was peripheral blood, taken in a trial of Ad26.COV2.S vaccine versus placebo. This clonotype was obtained from a person aged 18-65 years who received the Ad26.COV2.S COVID-19 vaccine or a placebo.

The DNA sequence is as follows: TGTGCCAGCAGCTTAGGACAGGGGAGCAATCAGCCCCAGCATTTT. It translates to CASSLGQGSNQPQHF. The chain is assembled from TRBV7-9 and TRBJ1-5; the junction holds 8 bases that match TRBD1. Taken from the germline V gene (reference sequence), the CDR1 and CDR2 loops are SEHNR and FQNEAQ. The V end gives up 1 base and the J end 1 base, leaving 0 bases in the junction not matched to a gene. The CDR3 sequence holds 15 residues, the cysteine and phenylalanine included. Just CDR3 DNA is preserved here, 45 bases in frame from base 1.